The clone carrying this TCR beta chain was seen ten or more times. V lost 4 bases and J lost 4, with 10 bases in between. The germline CDR1 and CDR2 sequences are SQVTM and ANQGSEA. The CDR3 spans 12 residues. The data stem from a study of neurological immune-mediated disorders. Stored at -80 C, 2 million PBMCs were the source of the unsorted libraries. A 10-nucleotide random UMI tagged transcripts in template-switch 5'RACE cDNA synthesis. TCRdb ran MiXCR on the 5' RACE reads and lists one entry per CDR3 protein. This sample has about 62,000 distinct CDR3 sequences; approximately 3.7% occur once, and the top ten carry 2.2%.

The origin of this receptor is a woman between 50 and 59 years old with multiple sclerosis. Sequencing was performed on PBMCs. The V gene is TRBV29-1, the J gene TRBJ1-1; D is possibly TRBD1 (5 bases). The CDR3 DNA follows: TGCAGCGTTGCTCGGGGGAGCACTGAAGCTTTCTTT. Its translation: CSVARGSTEAFF.